This T cell receptor (beta chain) was recovered during a study of cytomegalovirus exposure and HLA in healthy donors. Study at large: Of several hundred genotyped donors, about 80% clustered with self-reported Caucasian donors.

It was with 60 Vbeta and 13 Jbeta primers that the PCR ran. Produced via immunoSEQ multiplex PCR; TCRdb's table is partial and in-frame only. The sample has more than 75,000 clones, just under 90% seen once. Trimming removed 3 bases at V and 11 bases at J, with 13 bases between. Germline V CDR1 and CDR2: MNHNY, SVGAGI (reference sequence). CDR3 length: 12 residues. Sample: PBMCs. The receptor was derived from a man between 18 and 35 years old in good health and CMV-seronegative. The chain has TRBV6-6 and TRBJ2-5; D not resolved. The CDR3 here is CASSYNFRKQYF. CDR3 nucleotides: TGTGCCAGCAGTTATAACTTTCGCAAGCAGTACTTC.